The present T cell receptor (beta chain) was sequenced within a study of blood T cell repertoires in COVID-19. Study context: Some COVID-19 samples were acute and others convalescent; all came from the United States, Italy and Spain.

Trimming pared 6 bases from V and 7 bases from J, leaving 19 bases between. Per germline, CDR1 LNHDA and CDR2 SQIVND (reference sequence). This CDR3 region has 15 residues. This clone was seen more than once but under ten times. In the source study's methods: Estimation of nucleated cell counts was performed using reference gene primer amplification. Some clones are missing from TCRdb's copy, which holds only in-frame ones; the method was immunoSEQ multiplex PCR. V and J calls plus clone size are reproduced from that table; the DNA served to infer D and trimming. This sample has about 220,000 clones, with approximately 85% found just once. Seattle enrolled patients during active infection and tracked them longitudinally.

The chain joins TRBV19 to TRBJ1-5, with a weak D call TRBD1 (6 bases). The sequence came from a woman aged 65 to 85 with COVID-19, enrolled during active disease. Sequenced: peripheral blood. The CDR3 region is CASRNAGGGMQPQHF. The DNA for the CDR3 is TGTGCCAGTAGAAACGCTGGGGGGGGCATGCAGCCCCAGCATTTT.